This TCR beta chain was obtained from a study of T cells after posttransplantation cyclophosphamide. Some clones are missing from TCRdb's copy, which holds only in-frame ones; the method was immunoSEQ multiplex PCR. Among tens of thousands of clones listed, 90% to 95% were seen once. The naive gate required viable CD3+CD4+ or CD3+CD8+ cells with CCR7+CD45RA+CD45RO-CD95-CD27+CD28+ phenotype. The CDR3 totals 14 residues. Germline lookup yields CDR1 MNHNS and CDR2 SASEGT. The trim removed 10 bases at V and 3 bases at J, leaving 9 bases unmatched. This sequence joins TRBV6-1 and TRBJ2-7; 10 bases map to TRBD1. This receptor was obtained from a man in his thirties or forties in good health and a related stem cell transplant donor. The sample comprised naive CD4+ T cells sorted from blood. CDR3 nucleotide sequence: TGTGCCACCACTCGGGACAGGGGACGCTACGAGCAGTACTTC. It yields the protein CATTRDRGRYEQYF.